The 18 T cell receptor beta chains presented below share a single source sample, sequenced in a study of CD8+ T cells in alopecia areata. Extracted RNA was reverse transcribed into cDNA, the sequencing template. Assay used: immunoSEQ multiplex PCR; TCRdb lists only in-frame clones, some missing. In the table there are about 140,000 clones, 51% of which are singletons. Sequences were derived from CD4+ T cells sorted from blood, sampled at week 0. Receptors originate from a human donor with alopecia areata.

The V gene is TRBV29-1, the J gene TRBJ1-5, with 10 nucleotides matching TRBD1. Germline assignment: CDR1 SQVTM and CDR2 ANQGSEA. The CDR3 runs 13 residues. J gave up 7 bases and V 4 bases, and 4 bases lay outside the gene matches. The CDR3 sequence is CSVGDRGLQPQHF. The DNA of the CDR3 is TGCAGCGTTGGGGACAGGGGATTACAGCCCCAGCATTTT.

This sequence joins TRBV2 and TRBJ2-7; D is uncertain. Germline V CDR1 and CDR2: SNHLY, FYNNEI. This CDR3 has 11 amino acids. V lost 5 bases and J 3 bases, leaving 5 bases between the germline ends. The CDR3 DNA follows: TGTGCCAGCAGTTCCGACTACGAGCAGTACTTC. Amino acid sequence: CASSSDYEQYF.

The rearrangement links TRBV9 to TRBJ2-1; 11 bases are a match to TRBD2. The trim removed 0 bases at V and 5 bases at J, leaving 4 bases unmatched. The CDR3 has 16 amino acids. Germline CDR1 SGDLS, CDR2 YYNGEE. DNA of the CDR3: TGTGCCAGCAGCGTAGTGGAACTAGCGGGAGACAATGAGCAGTTCTTC. Its translation is CASSVVELAGDNEQFF.

The table lists this clone with a count of one. The chain recombines TRBV29-1 with TRBJ1-1; TRBD1 might be the D (6 bases). This CDR3 is 15 amino acids long. Trimming removed 7 bases from V and 1 base from J, with 19 bases in between. Germline values: CDR1 SQVTM, CDR2 ANQGSEA. The CDR3 sequence: CSAQVRGRGNTEAFF. The CDR3 DNA is TGCAGCGCCCAAGTCAGGGGCAGGGGGAACACTGAAGCTTTCTTT.

The table lists this clone with a few counts. The V call is TRBV28, the J call TRBJ2-3; TRBD2 might be the D (5 bases). The CDR3 is 11 residues long. Germline loops: CDR1 MDHEN, CDR2 SYDVKM. The V gene lost 5 bases and the J gene lost 9 bases, with 9 bases spanning the gap. In DNA form, the CDR3 reads TGTGCCAGCAGTCAGGAGGCAACGCAGTATTTT. Its translation: CASSQEATQYF.

Only one count was recorded for this clone. The V gene is TRBV4-1, the J gene TRBJ2-1; 14 nucleotides line up with TRBD2. The trim removed 3 bases at V and 0 bases at J, leaving 13 bases unmatched. Germline lookup yields CDR1 MGHRA and CDR2 YSYEKL. The CDR3 is 21 amino acids. Written as DNA, the CDR3 is TGCGCCAGCAGCCACCGCCCTCCGGGACTAGCGGGAGTCCGCTCCTACAATGAGCAGTTCTTC. Translating gives CASSHRPPGLAGVRSYNEQFF.

This rearrangement joins TRBV2 to TRBJ2-5; 13 positions agree with TRBD2. V trimming: 5 bases; J trimming: 6 bases; junction bases outside the gene matches: 6. This CDR3 spans 15 amino acids. Germline lookup yields CDR1 SNHLY and CDR2 FYNNEI. CDR3 in amino acids: CASSRTSGSIQTQYF. The CDR3 coding sequence is TGTGCCAGCAGTCGGACTAGCGGGAGTATACAGACCCAGTACTTC. Complete variable domain (other parts from reference TRBV2 and TRBJ2-5): EPEVTQTPSHQVTQMGQEVILRCVPISNHLYFYWYRQILGQKVEFLVSFYNNEISEKSEIFDDQFSVERPDGSNFTLKIRSTKLEDSAMYFCASSRTSGSIQTQYFGPGTRLLVL.

The genes are TRBV7-2 and TRBJ1-5; D ambiguous. This CDR3 spans 13 amino acids. Trimming pared 1 base from V and 8 bases from J, leaving 9 bases between. CDR1 SGHTA and CDR2 FQGNSA come from the germline V gene. The CDR3 loop is CASSLEGGKPQHF. The CDR3 DNA follows: TGTGCCAGCAGCTTAGAGGGAGGAAAGCCCCAGCATTTT.

The chain employs TRBV4-3 and TRBJ2-7; 7 bases align to TRBD2. The CDR3 is 15 residues long. Germline CDR1 reads LGHNA; CDR2 reads YSLEER. Unmatched junction bases numbered 6, after V lost 1 base and J lost 3 bases. The CDR3 DNA sequence: TGCGCCAGCAGCCAAGCCGTCGGCGGGAGCTACGAGCAGTACTTC. Residues: CASSQAVGGSYEQYF.

The table lists this clone with a count of one. V gene TRBV11-2 combines with J gene TRBJ2-1, with D possibly matching TRBD2 (5 bases). CDR1 SGHAT and CDR2 FQNNGV come from the germline V gene. Between the trimmed V and J ends, which lost 3 bases and 10 bases, there was a span of 19 bases. This CDR3 is built from 15 residues. CDR3 amino acids: CASSFGLIAEKEQFF. The DNA of the CDR3 is TGTGCCAGCAGCTTCGGACTGATTGCAGAGAAGGAGCAGTTCTTC.

This clone has only a few counts. The chain is built from TRBV7-8 and TRBJ2-5; the match to TRBD2 covers 9 bases. CDR1 and CDR2 from the germline V gene are SGHVS and FQNEAQ. V shed 5 bases and J 5 bases; nucleotides not matched to a gene: 12. The CDR3 runs to 16 residues. The DNA of the CDR3 is TGTGCCAGCAGCCCTACGACTAGCGGTGGCCAGGAGACCCAGTACTTC. Translated, it gives CASSPTTSGGQETQYF.

The rearrangement links TRBV6-6 to TRBJ1-5; TRBD1 matches 10 bases. This CDR3 has 16 residues. The germline V gene encodes CDR1 MNHNY and CDR2 SVGAGI (reference sequence). V was pared by 0 bases and J by 4 bases, with 3 bases of the junction left unmatched. CDR3 DNA sequence: TGTGCCAGCAGTTACTCGACAGGGGGCGGGAATCAGCCCCAGCATTTT. Translation: CASSYSTGGGNQPQHF.

This clone showed up just a few times. The V call is TRBV5-1, the J call TRBJ2-3; unclear D gene. The CDR3 extends over 14 amino acids. The germline V gene has CDR1 SGHRS and CDR2 YFSETQ. The V end lost 1 base, the J end lost 2 bases, and 8 bases lay between the germline ends. CDR3 residues: CASSLSSPTDTQYF. CDR3 in DNA: TGCGCCAGCAGCTTGAGTTCCCCCACAGATACGCAGTATTTT.

This clone was counted between two and nine times. This sequence joins TRBV19 and TRBJ1-5; D unresolved. Germline-derived CDR1 and CDR2 are LNHDA and SQIVND (reference sequence). The CDR3 extends over 11 amino acids. V lost 4 bases, J lost 9 bases, and 7 bases lay in between. The CDR3 coding sequence is TGTGCCAGTAGTACCCCCGGGCCCCAGCATTTT. Its translation is CASSTPGPQHF.

This clone was recorded a few times. The V and J genes are TRBV4-1 and TRBJ2-1, with TRBD2 matching 9 bases. This CDR3 comprises 16 residues. The germline CDR1 and CDR2 sequences are MGHRA and YSYEKL. Trimming cost V 0 bases and J 7 bases; bases outside gene matches: 7. CDR3 DNA: TGCGCCAGCAGCCAAGATTCGCGGGAGGGCCGGAATGAGCAGTTCTTC. Translating it yields CASSQDSREGRNEQFF.

This chain uses TRBV7-9 with TRBJ2-5; TRBD1 agrees at 8 bases. This CDR3 has 14 residues. Germline CDR1 and CDR2: SEHNR and FQNEAQ (reference sequence). After removal of 10 bases from V and 4 bases from J, the junction contained 11 bases not matched to a gene. CDR3 residues: CAITPRGRRETQYF. The CDR3, as DNA: TGTGCCATCACTCCCAGGGGGCGTCGAGAGACCCAGTACTTC.

The V and J genes are TRBV29-1 and TRBJ2-1; D may be TRBD2 (5 bases). V shed 3 bases and J shed 15 bases, with 15 bases lying between them. Germline CDR1 is SQVTM and CDR2 is ANQGSEA. This CDR3 comprises 11 residues. Here the CDR3 reads CSVDGLEVPFF. Here the CDR3 DNA reads TGCAGCGTTGACGGACTCGAAGTGCCGTTCTTC.

The table lists this clone with a few counts. The V and J genes are TRBV7-9 and TRBJ1-2; D remains ambiguous. Germline CDR1 and CDR2: SEHNR and FQNEAQ (reference sequence). Trimming stripped 5 bases from V and 2 bases from J, with 18 bases between. The CDR3 totals 16 residues. The CDR3 sequence: CASSPREGSRNYGYTF. CDR3 sequence (DNA): TGTGCCAGCAGCCCCCGTGAGGGCAGCCGAAACTATGGCTACACCTTC. The whole variable domain, filled in from reference TRBV7-9 and TRBJ1-2, reads DTGVSQNPRHKITKRGQNVTFRCDPISEHNRLYWYRQTLGQGPEFLTYFQNEAQLEKSRLLSDRFSAERPKGSFSTLEIQRTEQGDSAMYLCASSPREGSRNYGYTFGSGTRLTVV.